This is a list of T cell receptor beta chains from one sample in a study of shared T cell receptors in the human thymus. TCRdb's table, derived via immunoSEQ multiplex PCR, lists solely in-frame clones and lacks some. The sample lists more than 300,000 clones, approximately 95% occurring once. Sequences were obtained from thymocytes. These receptors were taken from a human donor. Both conserved end residues are part of each CDR3. D genes are given only for firm matches. Clone size is given for some rows only: seen once, a few or many times, or a class if the clone is expanded.

TRBJ2-5 | . | . | TRBV5-1 | CASSFHGTTQETQYF | TGCGCCAGCAGCTTCCACGGGACAACCCAAGAGACCCAGTACTTC
TRBJ2-7 | . | . | TRBV27 | CAPSVPWSYEQYF | TGTGCCCCATCCGTTCCTTGGTCCTACGAGCAGTACTTC
TRBJ2-7 | TRBD2 | . | TRBV7-9 | CASSSRTSGRSEQYF | TGTGCCAGCAGCTCCCGGACTAGCGGGAGGAGTGAGCAGTACTTC
TRBJ1-1 | . | few | TRBV28 | CASSCWTASNTEAFF | TGTGCCAGCAGCTGCTGGACAGCCAGCAACACTGAAGCTTTCTTT
TRBJ1-5 | TRBD1 | . | TRBV2 | CASSVGQALQPQHF | TGTGCCAGCAGCGTGGGACAGGCCCTTCAGCCCCAGCATTTT
TRBJ2-7 | TRBD1 | . | TRBV10-3 | CAISDRQGVDEQYF | TGTGCCATCAGTGACAGACAGGGAGTGGACGAGCAGTACTTC
TRBJ1-2 | . | . | TRBV29-1 | CSVEVFQDYGYTF | TGCAGCGTTGAAGTCTTCCAGGATTATGGCTACACCTTC
TRBJ2-1 | TRBD2 | once | TRBV9 | CASSVGRGSGGSYNEQFF | TGTGCCAGCAGCGTAGGTCGGGGTAGCGGGGGCTCCTACAATGAGCAGTTCTTC
TRBJ1-2 | . | . | TRBV9 | CASRREVTKGGYTF | TGTGCCAGTAGAAGGGAGGTGACCAAAGGTGGCTACACCTTC
TRBJ1-1 | . | . | TRBV7-2 | CASSLRQTYTEAFF | TGTGCCAGCAGCTTACGACAGACATACACTGAAGCTTTCTTT
TRBJ1-3 | . | . | TRBV25-1 | CASSTVAPSGNTIYF | TGTGCCAGCAGTACAGTCGCCCCCTCTGGAAACACCATATATTTT
TRBJ2-1 | . | . | TRBV30 | CAWKRWDLPHNEQFF | TGTGCCTGGAAGAGATGGGACCTCCCCCACAATGAGCAGTTCTTC
TRBJ1-5 | . | . | TRBV28 | CASGYGGQSNQPQHF | TGTGCCAGTGGATACGGCGGGCAGTCCAATCAGCCCCAGCATTTT
TRBJ1-2 | . | . | TRBV28 | CASSQHRVNYGYTF | TGTGCCAGCAGCCAGCACAGGGTTAACTATGGCTACACCTTC
TRBJ2-3 | TRBD1 | . | TRBV27 | CASTLGQGTDTQYF | TGTGCCAGCACCCTCGGACAGGGGACAGATACGCAGTATTTT